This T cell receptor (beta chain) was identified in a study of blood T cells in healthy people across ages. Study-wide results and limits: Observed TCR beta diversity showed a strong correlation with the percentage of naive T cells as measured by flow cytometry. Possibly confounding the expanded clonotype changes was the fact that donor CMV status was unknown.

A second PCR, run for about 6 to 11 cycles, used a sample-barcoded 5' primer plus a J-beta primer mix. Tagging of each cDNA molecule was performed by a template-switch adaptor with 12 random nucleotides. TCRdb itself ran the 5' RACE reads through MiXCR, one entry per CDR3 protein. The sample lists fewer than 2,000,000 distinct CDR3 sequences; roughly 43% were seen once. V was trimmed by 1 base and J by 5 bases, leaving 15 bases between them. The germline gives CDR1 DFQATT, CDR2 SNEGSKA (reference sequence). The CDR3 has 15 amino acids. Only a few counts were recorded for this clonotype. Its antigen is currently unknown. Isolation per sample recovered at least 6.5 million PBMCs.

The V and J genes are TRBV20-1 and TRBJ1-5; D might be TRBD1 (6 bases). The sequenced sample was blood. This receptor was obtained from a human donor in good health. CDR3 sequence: CSARVVGGMDQPQHF. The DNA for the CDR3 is TGCAGTGCTAGAGTGGTTGGGGGCATGGATCAGCCCCAGCATTTT.